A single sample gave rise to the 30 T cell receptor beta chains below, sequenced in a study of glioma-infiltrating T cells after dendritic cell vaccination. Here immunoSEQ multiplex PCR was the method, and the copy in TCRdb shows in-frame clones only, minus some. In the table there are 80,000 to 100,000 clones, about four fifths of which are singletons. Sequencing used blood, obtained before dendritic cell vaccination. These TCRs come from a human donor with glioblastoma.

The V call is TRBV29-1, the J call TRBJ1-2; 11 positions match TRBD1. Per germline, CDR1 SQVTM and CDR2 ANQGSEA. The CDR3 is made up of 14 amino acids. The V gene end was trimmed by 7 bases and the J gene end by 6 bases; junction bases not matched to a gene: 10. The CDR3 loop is CSALTWTGGNGYTF. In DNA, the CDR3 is TGCAGCGCCCTAACCTGGACAGGGGGCAATGGCTACACCTTC.

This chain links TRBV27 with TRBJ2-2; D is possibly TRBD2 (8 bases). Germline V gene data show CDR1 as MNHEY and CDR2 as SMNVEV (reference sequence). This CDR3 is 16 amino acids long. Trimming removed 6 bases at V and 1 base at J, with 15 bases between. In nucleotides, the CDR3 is TGTGCCAGCAGCCGGGGGGGACAGTTGAACACCGGGGAGCTGTTTTTT. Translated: CASSRGGQLNTGELFF.

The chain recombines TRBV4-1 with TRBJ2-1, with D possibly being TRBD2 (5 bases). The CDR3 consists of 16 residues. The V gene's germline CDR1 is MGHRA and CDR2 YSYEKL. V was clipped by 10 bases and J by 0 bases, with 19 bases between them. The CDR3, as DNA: TGCGCCACCCAACCCGCCGGGGTAACCTCCTACAATGAGCAGTTCTTC. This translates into CATQPAGVTSYNEQFF.

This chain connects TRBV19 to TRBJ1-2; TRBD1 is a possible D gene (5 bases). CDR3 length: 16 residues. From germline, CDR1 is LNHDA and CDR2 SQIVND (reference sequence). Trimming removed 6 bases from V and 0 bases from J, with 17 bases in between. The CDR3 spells CASSGPTASSNYGYTF. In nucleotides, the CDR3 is TGTGCCAGTAGCGGACCGACAGCTTCCTCTAACTATGGCTACACCTTC.

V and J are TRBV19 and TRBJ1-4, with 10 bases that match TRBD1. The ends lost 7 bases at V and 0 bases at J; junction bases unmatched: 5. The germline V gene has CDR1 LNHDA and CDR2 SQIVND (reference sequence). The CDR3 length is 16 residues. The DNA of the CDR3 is TGTGCCAGTACTACGGGACAGGGGACAACTAATGAAAAACTGTTTTTT. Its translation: CASTTGQGTTNEKLFF.

CDR3 sequence reads: CASRSLADRVNEQFF. DNA for the CDR3: TGTGCCAGTAGGTCACTAGCGGACCGAGTCAATGAGCAGTTCTTC. The chain recombines TRBV19 with TRBJ2-1; 8 nucleotides line up with TRBD2. Germline V lookup: CDR1 LNHDA, CDR2 SQIVND (reference sequence). The CDR3 runs 15 residues. V shed 6 bases and J 6 bases; nucleotides not matched to a gene: 10. The full variable domain, its missing parts supplied by reference TRBV19 and TRBJ2-1, is DGGITQSPKYLFRKEGQNVTLSCEQNLNHDAMYWYRQDPGQGLRLIYYSQIVNDFQKGDIAEGYSVSREKKESFPLTVTSAQKNPTAFYLCASRSLADRVNEQFFGPGTRLTVL.

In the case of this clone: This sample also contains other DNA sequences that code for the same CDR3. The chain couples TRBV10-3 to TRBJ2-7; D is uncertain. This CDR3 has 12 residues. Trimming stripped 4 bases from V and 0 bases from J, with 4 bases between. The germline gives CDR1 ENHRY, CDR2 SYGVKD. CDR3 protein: CAISGSSYEQYF. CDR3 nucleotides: TGTGCCATCAGTGGTAGCTCCTACGAGCAGTACTTC.

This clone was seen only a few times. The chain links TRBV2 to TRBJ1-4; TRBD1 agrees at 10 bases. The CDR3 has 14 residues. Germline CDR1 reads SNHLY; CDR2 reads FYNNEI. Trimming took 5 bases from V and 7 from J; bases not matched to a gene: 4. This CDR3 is CASSRDRGFEKLFF. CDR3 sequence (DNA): TGTGCCAGCAGTAGGGACAGGGGTTTTGAAAAACTGTTTTTT. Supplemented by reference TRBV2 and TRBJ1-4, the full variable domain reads EPEVTQTPSHQVTQMGQEVILRCVPISNHLYFYWYRQILGQKVEFLVSFYNNEISEKSEIFDDQFSVERPDGSNFTLKIRSTKLEDSAMYFCASSRDRGFEKLFFGSGTQLSVL.

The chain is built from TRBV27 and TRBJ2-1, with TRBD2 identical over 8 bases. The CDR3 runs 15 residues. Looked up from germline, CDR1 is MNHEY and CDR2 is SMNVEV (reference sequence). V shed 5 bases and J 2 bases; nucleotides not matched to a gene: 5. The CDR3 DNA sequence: TGTGCCAGCAGTCCCCGGGGGGGAGCCTACAATGAGCAGTTCTTC. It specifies CASSPRGGAYNEQFF.

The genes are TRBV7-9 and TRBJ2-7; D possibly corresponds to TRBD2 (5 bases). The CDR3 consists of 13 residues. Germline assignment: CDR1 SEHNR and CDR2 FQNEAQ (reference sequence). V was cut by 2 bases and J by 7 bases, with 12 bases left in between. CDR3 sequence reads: CASSLSPGIEQYF. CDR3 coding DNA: TGTGCCAGCAGCTTAAGCCCGGGGATTGAGCAGTACTTC.

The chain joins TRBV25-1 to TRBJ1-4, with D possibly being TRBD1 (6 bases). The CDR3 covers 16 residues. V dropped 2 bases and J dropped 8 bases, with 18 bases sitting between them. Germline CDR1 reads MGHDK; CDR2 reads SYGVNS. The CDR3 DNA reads TGTGCCAGCAGTGAACAACGGACAGTCCTCAGGGAAAAACTGTTTTTT. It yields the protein CASSEQRTVLREKLFF.

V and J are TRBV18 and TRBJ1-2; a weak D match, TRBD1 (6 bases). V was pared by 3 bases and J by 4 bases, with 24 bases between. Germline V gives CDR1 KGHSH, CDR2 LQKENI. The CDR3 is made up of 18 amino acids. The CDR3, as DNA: TGTGCCAGCTCACCGCGACCTGGGGGCAGGGTTAAATTCTATGGCTACACCTTC. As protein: CASSPRPGGRVKFYGYTF.

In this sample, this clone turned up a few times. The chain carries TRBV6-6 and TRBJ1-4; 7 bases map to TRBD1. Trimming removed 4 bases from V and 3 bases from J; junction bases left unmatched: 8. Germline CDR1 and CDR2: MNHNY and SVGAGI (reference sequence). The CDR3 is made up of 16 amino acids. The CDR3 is CASSFTPGTANEKLFF. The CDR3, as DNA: TGTGCCAGCAGTTTCACCCCAGGGACAGCTAATGAAAAACTGTTTTTT.

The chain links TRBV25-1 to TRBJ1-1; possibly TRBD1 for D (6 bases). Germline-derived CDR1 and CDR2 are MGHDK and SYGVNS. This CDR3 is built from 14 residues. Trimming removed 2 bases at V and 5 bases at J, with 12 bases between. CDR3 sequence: CASSEGGASTEAFF. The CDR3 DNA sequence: TGTGCCAGCAGTGAAGGGGGGGCGAGTACTGAAGCTTTCTTT.

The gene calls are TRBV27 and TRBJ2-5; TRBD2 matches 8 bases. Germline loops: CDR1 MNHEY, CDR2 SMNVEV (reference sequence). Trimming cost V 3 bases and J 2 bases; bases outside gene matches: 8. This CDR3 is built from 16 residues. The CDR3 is CASSLLGLARQETQYF. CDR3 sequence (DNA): TGTGCCAGCAGTTTGTTAGGACTAGCCAGACAAGAGACCCAGTACTTC.

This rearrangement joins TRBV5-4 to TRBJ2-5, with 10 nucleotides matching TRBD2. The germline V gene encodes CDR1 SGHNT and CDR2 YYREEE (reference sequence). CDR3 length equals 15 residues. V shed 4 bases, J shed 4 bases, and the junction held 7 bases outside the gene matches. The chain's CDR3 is CASSPLAGGTETQYF. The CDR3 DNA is TGTGCCAGCAGCCCATTAGCGGGAGGAACAGAGACCCAGTACTTC.

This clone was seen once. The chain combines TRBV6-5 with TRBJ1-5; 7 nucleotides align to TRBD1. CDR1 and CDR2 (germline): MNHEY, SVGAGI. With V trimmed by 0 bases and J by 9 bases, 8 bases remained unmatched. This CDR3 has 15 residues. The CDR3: CASSYSRQGQWPQHF. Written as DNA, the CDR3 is TGTGCCAGCAGTTACTCAAGACAGGGTCAATGGCCCCAGCATTTT.

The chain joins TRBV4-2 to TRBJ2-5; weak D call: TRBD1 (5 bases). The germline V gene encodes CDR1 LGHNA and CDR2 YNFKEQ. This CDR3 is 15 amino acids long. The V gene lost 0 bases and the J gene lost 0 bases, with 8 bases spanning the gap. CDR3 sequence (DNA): TGTGCCAGCAGCCAAGATGGGGCAGACCAAGAGACCCAGTACTTC. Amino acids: CASSQDGADQETQYF.

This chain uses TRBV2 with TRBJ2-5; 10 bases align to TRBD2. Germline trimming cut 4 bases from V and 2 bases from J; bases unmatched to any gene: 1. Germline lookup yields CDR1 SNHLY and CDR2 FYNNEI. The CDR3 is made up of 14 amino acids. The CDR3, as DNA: TGTGCCAGCAGTGTGACTAGCGGGCAAGAGACCCAGTACTTC. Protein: CASSVTSGQETQYF. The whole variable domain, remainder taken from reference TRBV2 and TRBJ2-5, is EPEVTQTPSHQVTQMGQEVILRCVPISNHLYFYWYRQILGQKVEFLVSFYNNEISEKSEIFDDQFSVERPDGSNFTLKIRSTKLEDSAMYFCASSVTSGQETQYFGPGTRLLVL.

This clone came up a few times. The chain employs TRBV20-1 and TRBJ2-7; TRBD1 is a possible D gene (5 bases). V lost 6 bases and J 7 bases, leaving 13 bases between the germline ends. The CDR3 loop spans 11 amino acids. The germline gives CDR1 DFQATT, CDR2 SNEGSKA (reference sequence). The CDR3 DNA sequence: TGCAGTGCCTCGCAGGGCGAGGAGCAGTACTTC. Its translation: CSASQGEEQYF.

The CDR3 here is CASSPRVSDRFDYEQYF. The CDR3 DNA follows: TGTGCCAGCAGCCCTCGTGTTTCGGACAGGTTCGACTACGAGCAGTACTTC. V and J are TRBV9 and TRBJ2-7; TRBD1 matches at 7 bases. Germline V gene data show CDR1 as SGDLS and CDR2 as YYNGEE. Trimming took 4 bases from V and 3 from J; bases not matched to a gene: 16. This CDR3 is 17 amino acids long.

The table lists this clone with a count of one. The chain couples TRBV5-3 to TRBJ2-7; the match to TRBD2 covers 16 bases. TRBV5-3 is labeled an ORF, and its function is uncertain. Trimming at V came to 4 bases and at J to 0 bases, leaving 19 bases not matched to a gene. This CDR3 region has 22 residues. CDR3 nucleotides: TGTGCCAGAAGCATAAGCAATGCCGGGACTAGCGGGAGGGACGCTAGCTCCTACGAGCAGTACTTC. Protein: CARSISNAGTSGRDASSYEQYF.

The CDR3 sequence: CATGPDYGYTF. CDR3 DNA: TGCGCGACAGGCCCGGACTATGGCTACACCTTC. The genes are TRBV5-1 and TRBJ1-2; D is perhaps TRBD1 (6 bases). The CDR3 runs to 11 residues. Germline-derived CDR1 and CDR2 are SGHRS and YFSETQ.

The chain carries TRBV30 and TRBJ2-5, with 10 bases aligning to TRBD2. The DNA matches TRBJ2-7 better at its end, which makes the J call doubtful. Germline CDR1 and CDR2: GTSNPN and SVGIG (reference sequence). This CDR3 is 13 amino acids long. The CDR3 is CALRLAGSYEQYF. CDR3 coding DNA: TGTGCCCTTCGACTAGCGGGCAGCTACGAGCAGTACTTC.

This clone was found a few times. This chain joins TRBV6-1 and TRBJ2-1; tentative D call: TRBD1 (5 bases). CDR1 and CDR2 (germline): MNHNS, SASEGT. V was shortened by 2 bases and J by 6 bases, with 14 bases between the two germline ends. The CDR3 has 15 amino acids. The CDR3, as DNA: TGTGCCAGCAGTGAAATAAGGGGCCGATTCAATGAGCAGTTCTTC. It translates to CASSEIRGRFNEQFF.

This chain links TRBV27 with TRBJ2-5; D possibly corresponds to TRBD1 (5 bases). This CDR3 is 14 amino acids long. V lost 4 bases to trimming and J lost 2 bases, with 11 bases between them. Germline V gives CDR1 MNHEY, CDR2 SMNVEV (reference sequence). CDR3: CASSSSTVQETQYF. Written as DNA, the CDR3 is TGTGCCAGCAGTTCGTCGACAGTGCAAGAGACCCAGTACTTC.

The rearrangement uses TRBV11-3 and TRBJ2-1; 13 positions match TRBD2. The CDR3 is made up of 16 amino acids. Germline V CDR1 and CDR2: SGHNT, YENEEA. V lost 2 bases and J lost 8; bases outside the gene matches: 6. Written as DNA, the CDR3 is TGTGCCAGCAGCTTAAGACTAGCGGGGGGAGGGGATGAGCAGTTCTTC. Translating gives CASSLRLAGGGDEQFF.

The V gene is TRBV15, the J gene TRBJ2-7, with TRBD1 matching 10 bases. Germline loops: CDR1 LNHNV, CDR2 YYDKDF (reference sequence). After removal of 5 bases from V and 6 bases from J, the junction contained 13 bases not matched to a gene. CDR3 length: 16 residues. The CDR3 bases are TGTGCCACCAGCGCCCATTGGGGACAGGGGCGGTCCGAGCAGTACTTC. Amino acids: CATSAHWGQGRSEQYF.

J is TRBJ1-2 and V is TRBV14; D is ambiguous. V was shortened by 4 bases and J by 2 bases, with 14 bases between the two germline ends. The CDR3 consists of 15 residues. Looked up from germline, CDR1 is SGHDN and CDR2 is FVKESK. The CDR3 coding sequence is TGTGCCAGCAGCCGCTTTGAGGGCTGGAACTATGGCTACACCTTC. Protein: CASSRFEGWNYGYTF.

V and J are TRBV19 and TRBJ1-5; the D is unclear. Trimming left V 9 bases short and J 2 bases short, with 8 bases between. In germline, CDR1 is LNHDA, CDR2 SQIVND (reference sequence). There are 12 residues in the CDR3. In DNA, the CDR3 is TGTGCCAGCAACATGGGCAATCAGCCCCAGCATTTT. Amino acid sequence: CASNMGNQPQHF.